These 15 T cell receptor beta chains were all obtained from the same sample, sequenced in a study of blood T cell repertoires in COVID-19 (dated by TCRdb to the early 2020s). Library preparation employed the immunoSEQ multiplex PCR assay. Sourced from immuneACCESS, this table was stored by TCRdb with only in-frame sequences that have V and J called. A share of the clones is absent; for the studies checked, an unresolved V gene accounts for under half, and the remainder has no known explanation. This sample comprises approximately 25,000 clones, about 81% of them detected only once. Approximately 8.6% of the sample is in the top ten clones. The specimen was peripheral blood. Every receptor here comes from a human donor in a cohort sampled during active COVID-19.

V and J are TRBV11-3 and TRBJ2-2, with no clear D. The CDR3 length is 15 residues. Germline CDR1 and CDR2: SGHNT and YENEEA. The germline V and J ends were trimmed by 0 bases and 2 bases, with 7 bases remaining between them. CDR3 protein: CASSLDRLNTGELFF. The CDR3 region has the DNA TGTGCCAGCAGCTTAGACAGGCTTAACACCGGGGAGCTGTTTTTT.

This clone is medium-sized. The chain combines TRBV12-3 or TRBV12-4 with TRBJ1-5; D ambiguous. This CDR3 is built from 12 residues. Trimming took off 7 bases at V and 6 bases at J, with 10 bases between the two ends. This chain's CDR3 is CASKSGSQPQHF. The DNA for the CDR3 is TGTGCCAGCAAGTCGGGAAGTCAGCCCCAGCATTTT.

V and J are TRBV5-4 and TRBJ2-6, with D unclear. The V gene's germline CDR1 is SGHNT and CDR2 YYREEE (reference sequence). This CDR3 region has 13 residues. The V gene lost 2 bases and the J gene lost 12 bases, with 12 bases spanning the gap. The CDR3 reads CASSFDTPAVLTF. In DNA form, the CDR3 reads TGTGCCAGCAGCTTCGACACCCCCGCCGTCCTGACTTTC.

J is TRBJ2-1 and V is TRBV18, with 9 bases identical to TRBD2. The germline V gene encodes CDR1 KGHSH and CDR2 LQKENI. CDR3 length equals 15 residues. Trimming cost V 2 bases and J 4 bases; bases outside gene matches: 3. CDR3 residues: CASSPRTSDYNEQFF. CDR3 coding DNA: TGTGCCAGCTCACCAAGGACTAGCGATTACAATGAGCAGTTCTTC. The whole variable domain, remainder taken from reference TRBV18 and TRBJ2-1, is NAGVMQNPRHLVRRRGQEARLRCSPMKGHSHVYWYRQLPEEGLKFMVYLQKENIIDESGMPKERFSAEFPKEGPSILRIQQVVRGDSAAYFCASSPRTSDYNEQFFGPGTRLTVL.

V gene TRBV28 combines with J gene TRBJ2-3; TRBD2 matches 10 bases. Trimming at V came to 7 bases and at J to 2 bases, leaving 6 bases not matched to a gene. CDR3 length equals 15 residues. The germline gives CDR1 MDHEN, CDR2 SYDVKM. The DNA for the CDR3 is TGTGCCAGCACCCGAAGCGGGAGGGCCACAGATACGCAGTATTTT. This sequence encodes CASTRSGRATDTQYF. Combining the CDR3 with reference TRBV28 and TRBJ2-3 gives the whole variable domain DVKVTQSSRYLVKRTGEKVFLECVQDMDHENMFWYRQDPGLGLRLIYFSYDVKMKEKGDIPEGYSVSREKKERFSLILESASTNQTSMYLCASTRSGRATDTQYFGPGTRLTVL.

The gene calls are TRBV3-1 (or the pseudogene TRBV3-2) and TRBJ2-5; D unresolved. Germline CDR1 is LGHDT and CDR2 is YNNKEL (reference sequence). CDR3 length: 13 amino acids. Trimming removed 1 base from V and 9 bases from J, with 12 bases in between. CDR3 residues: CASSQAPFSAQYF. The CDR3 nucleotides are TGTGCCAGCAGCCAAGCCCCTTTTTCGGCCCAGTACTTC.

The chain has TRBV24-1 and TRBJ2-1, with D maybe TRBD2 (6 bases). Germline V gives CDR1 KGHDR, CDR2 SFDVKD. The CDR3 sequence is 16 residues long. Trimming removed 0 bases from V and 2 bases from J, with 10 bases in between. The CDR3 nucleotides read TGTGCCACCAGTGATTTGGGAGGGGCCACCTACAATGAGCAGTTCTTC. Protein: CATSDLGGATYNEQFF.

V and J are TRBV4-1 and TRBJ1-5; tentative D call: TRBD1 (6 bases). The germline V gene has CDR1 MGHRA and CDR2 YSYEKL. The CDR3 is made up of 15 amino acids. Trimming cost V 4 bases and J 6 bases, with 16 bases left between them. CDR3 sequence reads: CASSPTGGTLQPQHF. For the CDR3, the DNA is TGCGCCAGCAGCCCTACGGGGGGCACGCTTCAGCCCCAGCATTTT.

The CDR3 bases are TGTGCCAGCAGGCCTCTAGCGGGGGGGATGGACAATGAGCAGTTCTTC. Its translation: CASRPLAGGMDNEQFF. The chain employs TRBV6-6 and TRBJ2-1; TRBD2 agrees at 12 bases. Germline lookup yields CDR1 MNHNY and CDR2 SVGAGI (reference sequence). The CDR3 totals 16 residues. V gave up 6 bases and J gave up 5 bases; unmatched junction bases: 8.

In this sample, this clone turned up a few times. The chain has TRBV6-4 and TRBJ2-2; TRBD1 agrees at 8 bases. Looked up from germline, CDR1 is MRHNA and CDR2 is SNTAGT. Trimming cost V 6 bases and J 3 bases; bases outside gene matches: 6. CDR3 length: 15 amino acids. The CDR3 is CASSANRGDTGELFF. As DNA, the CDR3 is TGTGCCAGCAGCGCTAACAGGGGGGACACCGGGGAGCTGTTTTTT.

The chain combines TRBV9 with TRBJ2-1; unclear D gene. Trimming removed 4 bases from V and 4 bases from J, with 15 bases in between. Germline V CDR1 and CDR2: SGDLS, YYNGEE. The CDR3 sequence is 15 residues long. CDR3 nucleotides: TGTGCCAGCAGCTCTAAGTCGCCCTTGTACAATGAGCAGTTCTTC. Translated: CASSSKSPLYNEQFF.

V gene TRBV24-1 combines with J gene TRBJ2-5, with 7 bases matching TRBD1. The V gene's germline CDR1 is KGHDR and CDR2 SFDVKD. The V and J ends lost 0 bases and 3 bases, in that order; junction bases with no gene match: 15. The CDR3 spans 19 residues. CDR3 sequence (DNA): TGTGCCACCAGTGATTTGTCTTCGGACAGGACGAGGCTTAAAGAGACCCAGTACTTC. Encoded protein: CATSDLSSDRTRLKETQYF.

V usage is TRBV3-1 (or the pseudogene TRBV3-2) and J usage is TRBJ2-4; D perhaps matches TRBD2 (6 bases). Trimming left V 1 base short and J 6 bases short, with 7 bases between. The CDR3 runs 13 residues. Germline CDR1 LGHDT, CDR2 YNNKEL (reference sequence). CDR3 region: CASSQVGGNIQYF. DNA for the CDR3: TGTGCCAGCAGCCAAGTGGGAGGAAACATTCAGTACTTC.

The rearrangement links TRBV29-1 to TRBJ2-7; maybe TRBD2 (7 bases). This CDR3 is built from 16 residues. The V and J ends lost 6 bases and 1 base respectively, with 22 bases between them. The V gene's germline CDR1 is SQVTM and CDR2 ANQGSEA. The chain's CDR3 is CSVTVGGAITSYEQYF. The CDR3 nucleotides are TGCAGCGTCACAGTGGGGGGGGCCATTACTTCCTACGAGCAGTACTTC.

CDR3 in DNA: TGCAGCGCCCGGACTAGCGGGGGAGATACGCAGTATTTT. It translates to CSARTSGGDTQYF. This sequence joins TRBV29-1 and TRBJ2-3; 13 nucleotides align to TRBD2. Germline V gene sequence: CDR1 SQVTM, CDR2 ANQGSEA. The CDR3 consists of 13 residues. J lost 5 bases, V lost 7 bases, and 3 bases had no gene match.